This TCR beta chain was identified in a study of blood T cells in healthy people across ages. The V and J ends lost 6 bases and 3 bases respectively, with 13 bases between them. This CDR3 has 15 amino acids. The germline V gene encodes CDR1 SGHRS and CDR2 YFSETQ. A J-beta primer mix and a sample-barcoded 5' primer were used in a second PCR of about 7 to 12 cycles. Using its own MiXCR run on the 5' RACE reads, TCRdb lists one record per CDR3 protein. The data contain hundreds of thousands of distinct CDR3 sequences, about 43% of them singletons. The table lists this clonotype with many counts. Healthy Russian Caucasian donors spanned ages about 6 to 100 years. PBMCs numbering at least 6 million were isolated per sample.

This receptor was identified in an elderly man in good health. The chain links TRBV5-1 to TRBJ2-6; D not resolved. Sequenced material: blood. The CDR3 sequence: CASNIGNLGANVLTF. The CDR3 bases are TGCGCCAGCAATATAGGGAATCTTGGGGCCAACGTCCTGACTTTC. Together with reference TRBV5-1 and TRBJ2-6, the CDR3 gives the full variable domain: KAGVTQTPRYLIKTRGQQVTLSCSPISGHRSVSWYQQTPGQGLQFLFEYFSETQRNKGNFPGRFSGRQFSNSRSEMNVSTLELGDSALYLCASNIGNLGANVLTFGAGSRLTVL.